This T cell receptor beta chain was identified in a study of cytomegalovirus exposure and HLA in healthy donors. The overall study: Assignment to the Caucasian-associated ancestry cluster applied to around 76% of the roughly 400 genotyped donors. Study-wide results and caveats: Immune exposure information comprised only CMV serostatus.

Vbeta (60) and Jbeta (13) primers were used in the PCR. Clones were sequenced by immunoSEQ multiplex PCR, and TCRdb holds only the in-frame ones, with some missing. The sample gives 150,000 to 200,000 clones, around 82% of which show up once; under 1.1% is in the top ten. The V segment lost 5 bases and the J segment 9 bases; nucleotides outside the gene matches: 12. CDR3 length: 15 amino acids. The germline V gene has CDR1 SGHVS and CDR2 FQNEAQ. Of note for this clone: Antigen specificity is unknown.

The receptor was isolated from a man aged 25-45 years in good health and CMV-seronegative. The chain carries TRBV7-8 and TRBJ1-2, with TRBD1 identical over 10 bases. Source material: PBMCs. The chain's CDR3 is CASSPAGQGPRSYTF. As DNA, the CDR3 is TGTGCCAGCAGCCCCGCGGGACAGGGGCCACGGAGCTACACCTTC. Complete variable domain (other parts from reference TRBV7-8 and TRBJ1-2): GAGVSQSPRYKVAKRGQDVALRCDPISGHVSLFWYQQALGQGPEFLTYFQNEAQLDKSGLPSDRFFAERPEGSVSTLKIQRTQQEDSAVYLCASSPAGQGPRSYTFGSGTRLTVV.